The entry that follows covers one TCR beta chain sequence. The data were taken from a study of shared T cell receptors in the human thymus. The table came from immunoSEQ multiplex PCR; TCRdb's copy has only in-frame clones and leaves some out. The repertoire has 700,000 or so clones, 70% to 90% of them found once; the top ten carry 0.0095% to 0.013%. Trimming took off 6 bases at V and 5 bases at J, with 19 bases between the two ends. Looked up from germline, CDR1 is LNHDA and CDR2 is SQIVND (reference sequence). There are 15 residues in the CDR3. This sample also belongs to another study, concerning human thymus T cells. That paper notes: Healthy Finnish infants having corrective surgery for congenital heart defects served as donors.

This TCR derives from a girl less than two years old with a congenital heart defect. This chain joins TRBV19 and TRBJ2-5; tentative D call: TRBD1 (5 bases). The sample was thymocytes. The CDR3 DNA reads TGTGCCAGTAGGCCCCCAGGGCAGGGCTGGGAGACCCAGTACTTC. It codes for CASRPPGQGWETQYF.